Listed below are T cell receptor beta chains from one sample, sequenced in a study of OX40 agonist ivuxolimab in advanced cancers. The table came from immunoSEQ multiplex PCR; TCRdb's copy has only in-frame clones and leaves some out. The sample has under 80,000 clones, roughly 78% seen once. The material sequenced was CD4+ or CD8+ T cells sorted from blood, taken in a trial of the OX40 agonist ivuxolimab. The receptor set was obtained from an adult with an advanced solid tumor such as melanoma, head and neck, liver or kidney cancer. Each CDR3 is given with its conserved first and last residue. The D gene is left open where the match is weak. The size entry is marked missing in some rows and otherwise reads once, few, many or a size class.

size	D	V	J	DNA	CDR3
few	NA	TRBV7-6	TRBJ1-5	TGTGCCAGCAGCGGGCCGGAAGGTCAGCCCCAGCATTTT	CASSGPEGQPQHF
NA	NA	TRBV6-1	TRBJ2-5	TGTGCCAGCAGCCGGGACATTCCGTACCAAGAGACCCAGTACTTC	CASSRDIPYQETQYF
NA	NA	TRBV9	TRBJ2-1	TGTGCCAGCAGCCCCTCGACAGGACACAATGAGCAGTTCTTC	CASSPSTGHNEQFF
NA	NA	TRBV5-1	TRBJ1-6	TGCGCCAGCAGCTTAAATAAACCTAACGGCCCCGATAATTCACCCCTCCACTTT	CASSLNKPNGPDNSPLHF
NA	TRBD1	TRBV14	TRBJ1-1	TGTGCCAGCAGCAACTGGGACAGGGGAGGTGAAGCTTTCTTT	CASSNWDRGGEAFF
NA	NA	TRBV7-6	TRBJ2-1	TGTGCCAGCAGCTTAGTGGGAAATGAGCAGTTCTTC	CASSLVGNEQFF
NA	TRBD2	TRBV7-2	TRBJ2-7	TGTGCCAGCAGCCCCGGACTAGCGGGGGGAGTTGACGAGCAGTACTTC	CASSPGLAGGVDEQYF
NA	TRBD1	TRBV28	TRBJ2-7	TGTGCCAGCAGTTTACAGGGACAGGGACTCTCCTACGAGCAGTACTTC	CASSLQGQGLSYEQYF
NA	TRBD2	TRBV5-1	TRBJ2-1	TGCGCCAGCAGCTCGGAAGAAGGACTAGCGGGGGCCCTAAGCTCCTACAATGAGCAGTTCTTC	CASSSEEGLAGALSSYNEQFF
NA	TRBD1	TRBV6-5	TRBJ1-2	TGTGCCAGCAGTTACGACAGGGCCAATGGCTACACCTTC	CASSYDRANGYTF
NA	TRBD1	TRBV7-8	TRBJ2-7	TGTGCCAGCGGACGGGGAACCGGGACAGAGAAGTCCGAGCAGTACTTC	CASGRGTGTEKSEQYF
NA	TRBD1	TRBV19	TRBJ2-7	TGTGCCAGTAGCGGGGACAGGGGCATTTTCGAGCAGTACTTC	CASSGDRGIFEQYF
NA	NA	TRBV6-5	TRBJ2-7	TGTGCCAGCAGTTACTCCGCGGCAGATACCTACGAGCAGTACTTC	CASSYSAADTYEQYF
NA	NA	TRBV27	TRBJ1-1	TGTGCCAGCAGTTTCCTCCCGAACACTGAAGCTTTCTTT	CASSFLPNTEAFF
few	NA	TRBV6-1	TRBJ1-2	TGTGCCAGCAGTGGGGGACCCGGACGGAGTAATGGCTACACCTTC	CASSGGPGRSNGYTF
NA	NA	TRBV11-2	TRBJ2-1	TGTGCCAGCAGCTTAGATACCGCAGCCACTTACAATGAGCAGTTCTTC	CASSLDTAATYNEQFF
NA	NA	TRBV4-3	TRBJ2-5	TGCGCCAGCAGCCAAGAGAGAGGTGCGAGTAGGCCCCAGTACTTC	CASSQERGASRPQYF
NA	NA	TRBV15	TRBJ1-4	TGTGCCACCAGCAGAGAGGACCTAAGGGCATCTAATGGACTGTTTTTT	CATSREDLRASNGLFF
NA	TRBD2	TRBV14	TRBJ2-7	TGTGCCAGCAGCCACGCCCTCAGACTAGCGGGGCACTACGAGCAGTACTTC	CASSHALRLAGHYEQYF
NA	NA	TRBV2	TRBJ2-1	TGTGCCAGCAGGGGGGGTCTGAAGGGGTTCTTC	CASRGGLKGFF
NA	TRBD1	TRBV19	TRBJ1-2	TGTGCCAGTAGGGGACAGGTCCACTATGGCTACACCTTC	CASRGQVHYGYTF
NA	NA	TRBV6-5	TRBJ1-1	TGTGCCAGCAGTTTGGAGGGAAACACTGAAGCTTTCTTT	CASSLEGNTEAFF
NA	NA	TRBV2	TRBJ1-2	TGTGCCAGCAGCCCTGGACAGAGTCTCCGTGGCTACACCTTC	CASSPGQSLRGYTF
NA	TRBD2	TRBV28	TRBJ2-1	TGTGCCATCCAAGGGACTAATATCTACAATGAGCAGTTCTTC	CAIQGTNIYNEQFF
NA	NA	TRBV18	TRBJ2-2	TGTGCCAGTTCCACAGACACCGGGGAGCTGTTTTTT	CASSTDTGELFF
NA	NA	TRBV7-2	TRBJ1-4	TGTGCCAGCAGCTTGGGACGGGGCAATGAAAAACTGTTTTTT	CASSLGRGNEKLFF
NA	TRBD2	TRBV5-6	TRBJ2-5	TGTGCCAGCAGCCCCTCGGCTAGCGGAGAGACCCAGTACTTC	CASSPSASGETQYF
NA	NA	TRBV10-3	TRBJ2-2	TGTGCCATCAGTGATAAAGGCAAAGGGGGCACCGGGGAGCTGTTTTTT	CAISDKGKGGTGELFF
NA	NA	TRBV7-8	TRBJ1-3	TGTGCCAGCAGCTTATCCGGCCCAGGAACTGGAAACACCATATATTTT	CASSLSGPGTGNTIYF
NA	NA	TRBV28	TRBJ2-1	TGTGCCAGCAGTTCCTTAACAGGGAAATCCTACAATGAGCAGTTCTTC	CASSSLTGKSYNEQFF
NA	NA	TRBV4-2	TRBJ2-3	TGTGCCAGCAGCCAAGATCTTTTGGATACGCAGTATTTT	CASSQDLLDTQYF
NA	TRBD2	TRBV7-2	TRBJ2-1	TGTGCCAGCAGCTTACTAGCGGGGACCTACAATGAGCAGTTCTTC	CASSLLAGTYNEQFF
once	TRBD2	TRBV7-9	TRBJ2-3	TGTGCCAGCAGCTTGGGACTAGCGGGGGGACTTTTCACAGATACGCAGTATTTT	CASSLGLAGGLFTDTQYF
NA	NA	TRBV15	TRBJ2-3	TGTGCCACCAGCAGAGGGGATGGGAGCGTAGATACGCAGTATTTT	CATSRGDGSVDTQYF
NA	TRBD2	TRBV4-2	TRBJ2-3	TGTGCCAGCAGCCAAGAAAGCGGGGGGAACACAGATACGCAGTATTTT	CASSQESGGNTDTQYF
NA	TRBD1	TRBV18	TRBJ2-3	TGTGCCAGCTCACGACAGGGGGCACTGACAGATACGCAGTATTTT	CASSRQGALTDTQYF
NA	TRBD2	TRBV7-9	TRBJ2-5	TGTGCCAGCAGCCTAGGGACTAGCGGGGCGGAGACCCAGTACTTC	CASSLGTSGAETQYF
NA	TRBD1	TRBV19	TRBJ2-2	TGTGCCAGCAAAACATTGACAGGGGGAGGCACCGGGGAGCTGTTTTTT	CASKTLTGGGTGELFF
NA	NA	TRBV20-1	TRBJ1-1	TGCAGTGCTATCTGGAAGACTGAAGCTTTCTTT	CSAIWKTEAFF
NA	TRBD2	TRBV9	TRBJ2-1	TGTGCCAGCAGCGGGAGGCGGGAGGCCTATGAGCAGTTCTTC	CASSGRREAYEQFF
NA	NA	TRBV6-5	TRBJ2-3	TGTGCCAGCAGTTCTTTGCTCTCCACAGATACGCAGTATTTT	CASSSLLSTDTQYF
once	NA	TRBV2	TRBJ2-1	TGTGCCAGCAGTGAAGGCTATATCAATGAGCAGTTCTTC	CASSEGYINEQFF
NA	NA	TRBV11-2	TRBJ2-1	TGTGCCAGCAGCCCTTGGACTGGCTACAATGAGCAGTTCTTC	CASSPWTGYNEQFF
NA	TRBD2	TRBV5-1	TRBJ2-5	TGCGCCAGCAGCTTCGTAGCGGGGGGAGGTGGAGAGACCCAGTACTTC	CASSFVAGGGGETQYF
NA	NA	TRBV7-8	TRBJ1-1	TGTGCCAGCAGCTCCCAAGGGGCCTCCTCGGGAACTGAAGCTTTCTTT	CASSSQGASSGTEAFF
NA	NA	TRBV18	TRBJ2-7	TGTGCCAGCTCACCGGCCGCCGCCTACGAGCAGTACTTC	CASSPAAAYEQYF